This TCR beta chain emerged from a study of cytomegalovirus exposure and HLA in healthy donors. The method was immunoSEQ multiplex PCR; TCRdb's version includes in-frame clones alone and lacks a portion of them. The table shows approximately 180,000 clones, with 80% to 90% occurring only once. J gave up 1 base and V 4 bases, and 8 bases lay outside the gene matches. Germline CDR1 is WNHNN and CDR2 is SYGVQD (reference sequence). The CDR3 runs 17 residues. This receptor was taken from a woman in her 30s in good health and CMV-seronegative. V and J are TRBV10-1 and TRBJ2-1; 9 bases are shared with TRBD2. Input material: PBMCs. CDR3 protein: CASSAGRLAASYNEQFF. The CDR3 region has the DNA TGCGCCAGCAGTGCTGGTCGACTAGCGGCATCCTACAATGAGCAGTTCTTC.